This T cell receptor beta chain was profiled in a study of T cell repertoires in cytomegalovirus infection. Regarding the study as a whole: HLA-C-restricted CMV clonotypes gave the most frequent clonotype in two of eight donors.

TCRdb reanalysed the reads using MiXCR and keeps one entry per CDR3 protein. The sample has about 680,000 distinct CDR3 sequences; roughly a quarter are singletons. This clonotype was seen repeatedly, ten times or more. As yet, its antigen is unknown. The CDR3 runs to 18 residues. V lost 5 bases, J lost 0 bases, and 15 bases stayed unmatched. Germline CDR1 and CDR2: SGHVS and FNYEAQ. Material for sequencing was CD8+ T cells from PBMCs. This clonotype originated in a human donor in good health (CMV status not recorded). Some clones in this sample may be carry-over from other donors' samples. The J gene is TRBJ1-1, the V gene TRBV7-6, with 7 nucleotides matching TRBD1. CDR3 in amino acids: CASSPSPPGQLVNTEAFF. CDR3 in DNA: TGTGCCAGCAGCCCCAGTCCTCCGGGACAGCTAGTGAACACTGAAGCTTTCTTT.